The entry below describes one TCR beta chain. The antigen is undetermined. As judged by recently defined diagnostic criteria, patients with Susac syndrome had definite or probable disease. The data are from a study of CD8 T cells in Susac syndrome. Study findings and constraints: Acknowledgment was made by the study that its TCR sequencing and HLA analysis involved a relatively small number of individuals. Peak Susac CD8+ clonal expansion occurred in TEMRA cells and active patients.

With random hexamers, reverse transcription was performed on about 0.5 to 1 ug of RNA. One entry per CDR3 protein, called by TCRdb with MiXCR from the immunoSEQ multiplex PCR reads. The sample has roughly 89,000 distinct CDR3 sequences; 95% to 97% are singletons. V dropped 4 bases and J dropped 3; count of bases not matched to a gene: 6. The CDR3 consists of 14 residues. CDR1 is MNHEY and CDR2 is SVGAGI in the germline V gene. Sequencing was done on a sample of CD8+ T cells from PBMCs. This TCR was recovered from a human donor with Susac syndrome. The chain joins TRBV6-5 to TRBJ2-7, with 7 bases matching TRBD1. CDR3 region: CASSFGTDFYEQYF. The CDR3 DNA reads as TGTGCCAGCAGTTTCGGGACAGATTTCTACGAGCAGTACTTC.